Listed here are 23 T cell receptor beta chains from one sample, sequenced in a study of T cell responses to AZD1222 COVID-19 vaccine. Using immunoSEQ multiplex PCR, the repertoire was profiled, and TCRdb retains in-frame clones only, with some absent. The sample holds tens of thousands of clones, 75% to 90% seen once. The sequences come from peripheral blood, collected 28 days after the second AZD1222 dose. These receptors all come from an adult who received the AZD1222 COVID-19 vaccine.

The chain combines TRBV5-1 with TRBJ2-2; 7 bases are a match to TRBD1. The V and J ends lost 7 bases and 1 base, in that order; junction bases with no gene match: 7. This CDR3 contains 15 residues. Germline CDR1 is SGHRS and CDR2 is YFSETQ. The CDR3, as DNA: TGCGCCAGCGGAACTCGGACAGGGAACACCGGGGAGCTGTTTTTT. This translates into CASGTRTGNTGELFF.

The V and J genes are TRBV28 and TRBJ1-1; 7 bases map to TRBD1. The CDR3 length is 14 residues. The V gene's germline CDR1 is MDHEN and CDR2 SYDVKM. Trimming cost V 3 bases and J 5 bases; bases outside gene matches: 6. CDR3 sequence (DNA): TGTGCCAGCAGTTTTCGACAGGGAAGAACTGAAGCTTTCTTT. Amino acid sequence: CASSFRQGRTEAFF.

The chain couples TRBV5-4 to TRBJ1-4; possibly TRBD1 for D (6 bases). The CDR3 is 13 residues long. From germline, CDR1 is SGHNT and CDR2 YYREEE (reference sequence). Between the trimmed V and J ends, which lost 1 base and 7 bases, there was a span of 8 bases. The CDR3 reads CASSLLDSEKLFF. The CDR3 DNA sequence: TGTGCCAGCAGCTTGCTGGACAGTGAAAAACTGTTTTTT.

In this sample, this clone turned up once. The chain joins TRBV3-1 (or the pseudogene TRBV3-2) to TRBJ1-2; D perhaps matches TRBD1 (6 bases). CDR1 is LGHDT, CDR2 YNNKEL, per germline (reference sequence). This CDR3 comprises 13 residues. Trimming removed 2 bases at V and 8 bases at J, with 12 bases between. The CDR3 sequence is CASSQRGARGYTF. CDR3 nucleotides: TGTGCCAGCAGCCAAAGGGGGGCGCGGGGCTACACCTTC.

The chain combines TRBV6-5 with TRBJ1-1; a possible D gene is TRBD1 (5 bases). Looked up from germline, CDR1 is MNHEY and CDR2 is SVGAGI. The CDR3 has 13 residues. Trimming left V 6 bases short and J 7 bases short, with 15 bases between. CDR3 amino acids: CASRTPGTSEAFF. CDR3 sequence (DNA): TGTGCCAGCAGGACCCCAGGGACGAGTGAAGCTTTCTTT.

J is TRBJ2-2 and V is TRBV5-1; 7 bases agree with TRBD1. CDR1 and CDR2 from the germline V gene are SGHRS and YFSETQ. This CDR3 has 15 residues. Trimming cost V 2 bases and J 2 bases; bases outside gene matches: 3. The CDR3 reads CASSLQGPNTGELFF. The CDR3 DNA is TGCGCCAGCAGCTTACAGGGGCCTAACACCGGGGAGCTGTTTTTT.

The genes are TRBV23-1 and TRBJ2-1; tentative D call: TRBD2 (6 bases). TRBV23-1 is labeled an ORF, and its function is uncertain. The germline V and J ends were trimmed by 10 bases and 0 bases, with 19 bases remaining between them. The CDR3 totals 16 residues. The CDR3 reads CANPVGGPHSYNEQFF. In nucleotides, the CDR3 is TGCGCCAACCCGGTGGGGGGACCTCACTCCTACAATGAGCAGTTCTTC.

CDR3 DNA: TGTGCCAGCAGTGAAGTCGGACGACAGGAGTATGGCTACACCTTC. Protein: CASSEVGRQEYGYTF. J is TRBJ1-2 and V is TRBV2; D possibly corresponds to TRBD1 (6 bases). With 1 base removed from V and 5 bases from J, the gap between germline ends came to 14 bases. The CDR3 extends over 15 amino acids. Per germline, CDR1 SNHLY and CDR2 FYNNEI.

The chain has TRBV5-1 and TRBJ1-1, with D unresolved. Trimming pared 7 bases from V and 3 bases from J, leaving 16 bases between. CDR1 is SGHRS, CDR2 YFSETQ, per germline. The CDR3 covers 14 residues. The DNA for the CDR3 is TGCGCCAGCGCGGGGTTCGGGAGGGACACTGAAGCTTTCTTT. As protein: CASAGFGRDTEAFF.

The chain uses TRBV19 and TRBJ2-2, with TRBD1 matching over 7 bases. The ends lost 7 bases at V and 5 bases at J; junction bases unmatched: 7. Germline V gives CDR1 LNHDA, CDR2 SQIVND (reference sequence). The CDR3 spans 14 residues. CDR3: CASTRQGGTGELFF. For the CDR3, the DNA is TGTGCCAGTACCCGACAGGGTGGGACCGGGGAGCTGTTTTTT.

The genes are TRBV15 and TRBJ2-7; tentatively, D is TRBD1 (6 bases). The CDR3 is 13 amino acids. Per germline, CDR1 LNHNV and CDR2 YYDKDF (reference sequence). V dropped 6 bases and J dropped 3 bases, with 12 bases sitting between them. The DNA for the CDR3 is TGTGCCACCAGGGGGGCCGGAATCTACGAGCAGTACGTC. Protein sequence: CATRGAGIYEQYV.

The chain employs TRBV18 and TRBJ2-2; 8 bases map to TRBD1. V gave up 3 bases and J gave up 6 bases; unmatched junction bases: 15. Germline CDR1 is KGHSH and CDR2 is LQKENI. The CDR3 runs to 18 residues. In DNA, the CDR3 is TGTGCCAGCTCACCGAGACTATTAGGACAGGGACGGGCCGGGGAGCTGTTTTTT. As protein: CASSPRLLGQGRAGELFF.

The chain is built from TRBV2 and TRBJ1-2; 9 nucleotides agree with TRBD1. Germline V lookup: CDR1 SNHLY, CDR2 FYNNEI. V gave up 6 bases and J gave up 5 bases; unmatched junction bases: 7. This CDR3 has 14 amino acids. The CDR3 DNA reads TGTGCCAGCAGCCACGGGACAGGGAAATATGGCTACACCTTC. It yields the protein CASSHGTGKYGYTF.

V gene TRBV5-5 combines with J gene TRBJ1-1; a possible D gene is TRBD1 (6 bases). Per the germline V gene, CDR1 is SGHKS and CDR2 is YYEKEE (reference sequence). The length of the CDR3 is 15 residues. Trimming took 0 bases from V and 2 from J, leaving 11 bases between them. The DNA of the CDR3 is TGTGCCAGCAGCTTGGCGGGGGGCCCAAACACTGAAGCTTTCTTT. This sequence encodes CASSLAGGPNTEAFF.

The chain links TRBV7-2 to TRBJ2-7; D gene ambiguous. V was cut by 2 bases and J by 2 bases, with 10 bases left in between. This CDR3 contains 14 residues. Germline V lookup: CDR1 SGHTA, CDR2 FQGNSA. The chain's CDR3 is CASSLNPGTYEQYF. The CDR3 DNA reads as TGTGCCAGCAGCTTAAACCCCGGTACCTACGAGCAGTACTTC.

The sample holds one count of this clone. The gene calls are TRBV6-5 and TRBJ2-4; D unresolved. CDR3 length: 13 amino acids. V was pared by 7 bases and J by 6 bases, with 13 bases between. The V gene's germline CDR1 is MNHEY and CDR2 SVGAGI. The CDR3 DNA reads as TGTGCCAGCACCCCCGCTAGAGGAAACATTCAGTACTTC. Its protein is CASTPARGNIQYF.

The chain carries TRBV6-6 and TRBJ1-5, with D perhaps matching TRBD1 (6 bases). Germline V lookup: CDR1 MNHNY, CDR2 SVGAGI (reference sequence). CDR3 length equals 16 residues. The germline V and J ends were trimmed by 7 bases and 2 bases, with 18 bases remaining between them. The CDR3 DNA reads TGTGCCAGCACGGCCGGCCGGAGGGGGGGCAATCAGCCCCAGCATTTT. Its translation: CASTAGRRGGNQPQHF.

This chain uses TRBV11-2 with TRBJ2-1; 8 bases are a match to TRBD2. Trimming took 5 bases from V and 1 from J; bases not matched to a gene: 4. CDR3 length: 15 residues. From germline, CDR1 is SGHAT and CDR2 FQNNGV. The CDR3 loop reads CASSHRLASYNEQFF. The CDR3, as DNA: TGTGCCAGCAGCCACCGACTAGCGTCCTACAATGAGCAGTTCTTC.

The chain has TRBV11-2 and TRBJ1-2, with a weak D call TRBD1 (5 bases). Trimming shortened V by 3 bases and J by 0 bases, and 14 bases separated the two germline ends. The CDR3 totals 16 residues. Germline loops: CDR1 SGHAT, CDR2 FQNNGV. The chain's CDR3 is CASSLPEGRANYGYTF. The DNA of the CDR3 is TGTGCCAGCAGCTTGCCCGAGGGGAGAGCTAACTATGGCTACACCTTC.

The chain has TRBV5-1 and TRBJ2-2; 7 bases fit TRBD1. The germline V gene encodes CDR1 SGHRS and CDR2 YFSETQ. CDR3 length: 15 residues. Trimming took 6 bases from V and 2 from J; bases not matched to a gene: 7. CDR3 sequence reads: CASTLGTVNTGELFF. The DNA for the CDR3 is TGCGCCAGCACCCTCGGGACAGTTAACACCGGGGAGCTGTTTTTT. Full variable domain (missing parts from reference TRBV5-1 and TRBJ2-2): KAGVTQTPRYLIKTRGQQVTLSCSPISGHRSVSWYQQTPGQGLQFLFEYFSETQRNKGNFPGRFSGRQFSNSRSEMNVSTLELGDSALYLCASTLGTVNTGELFFGEGSRLTVL.

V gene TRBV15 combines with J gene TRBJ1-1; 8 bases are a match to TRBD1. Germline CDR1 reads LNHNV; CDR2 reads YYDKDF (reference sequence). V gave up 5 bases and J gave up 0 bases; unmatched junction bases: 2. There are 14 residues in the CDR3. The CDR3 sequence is CATSDRGLNTEAFF. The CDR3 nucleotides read TGTGCCACCAGCGACAGGGGCTTGAACACTGAAGCTTTCTTT.

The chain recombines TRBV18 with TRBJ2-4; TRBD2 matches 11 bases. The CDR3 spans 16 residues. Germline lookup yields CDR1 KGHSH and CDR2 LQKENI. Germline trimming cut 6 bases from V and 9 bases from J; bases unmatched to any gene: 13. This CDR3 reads CASSPVAGGIRVIQYF. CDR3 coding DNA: TGTGCCAGCTCCCCAGTAGCGGGAGGGATCAGGGTCATTCAGTACTTC.

CDR3 DNA: TGTGCCAGTAGCGTCTCACCGTTCTCCTACAATGAGCAGTTCTTC. It encodes CASSVSPFSYNEQFF. The chain is built from TRBV19 and TRBJ2-1; D is unresolved. Per germline, CDR1 LNHDA and CDR2 SQIVND (reference sequence). Trimming took off 6 bases at V and 0 bases at J, with 12 bases between the two ends. The CDR3 loop spans 15 amino acids.